Shown below are 22 T cell receptor beta chains from a single sample sequenced in a study of technical replicates of blood from four donors. The method was immunoSEQ multiplex PCR; TCRdb's version includes in-frame clones alone and lacks a portion of them. The sample carries roughly 40,000 clones, 90% to 97% recorded once. Specimen: T cells isolated from PBMCs. All receptors derive from a human donor in good health.

This sequence joins TRBV27 and TRBJ1-3; the match to TRBD1 covers 9 bases. CDR1 and CDR2 from the germline V gene are MNHEY and SMNVEV (reference sequence). This CDR3 region has 17 residues. The V gene end was trimmed by 3 bases and the J gene end by 0 bases; junction bases not matched to a gene: 6. CDR3: CASSFTGTGSSGNTIYF. CDR3 coding DNA: TGTGCCAGCAGTTTTACCGGGACAGGGAGCTCTGGAAACACCATATATTTT.

The CDR3 nucleotides are TGTGCCAGCTCACCTAGACTAGCGGGTAGCCAATCCTACAATGAGCAGTTCTTC. Encoded protein: CASSPRLAGSQSYNEQFF. The chain joins TRBV18 to TRBJ2-1, with 10 bases that match TRBD2. After removal of 3 bases from V and 1 base from J, the junction contained 9 bases not matched to a gene. In germline, CDR1 is KGHSH, CDR2 LQKENI. This CDR3 contains 18 residues.

The chain couples TRBV6-5 to TRBJ2-5; D is unresolved. This CDR3 contains 13 residues. Germline V CDR1 and CDR2: MNHEY, SVGAGI. Trimming shortened V by 2 bases and J by 5 bases, and 9 bases separated the two germline ends. The DNA for the CDR3 is TGTGCCAGCAGTTACGAGAATTGGGAGACCCAGTACTTC. This translates into CASSYENWETQYF.

The rearrangement joins TRBV30 to TRBJ1-4; 8 nucleotides align to TRBD1. CDR1 is GTSNPN and CDR2 is SVGIG in the germline V gene (reference sequence). The V gene end was trimmed by 2 bases and the J gene end by 8 bases; junction bases not matched to a gene: 10. The CDR3 runs 15 residues. The CDR3 loop is CAWSTPRTGPEKLFF. The CDR3 nucleotides are TGTGCCTGGAGTACCCCTAGGACAGGGCCAGAAAAACTGTTTTTT.

This chain links TRBV30 with TRBJ2-3; TRBD2 agrees at 12 bases. V was clipped by 1 base and J by 15 bases; unmatched bases: 5. This CDR3 is built from 12 residues. CDR1 and CDR2 from the germline V gene are GTSNPN and SVGIG (reference sequence). The CDR3 DNA is TGTGCCTGGAGTGGACTAGCGGGAGTTATCTATTTT. Translation: CAWSGLAGVIYF. Using reference TRBV30 and TRBJ2-3 for the parts outside the CDR3, the full variable domain is SQTIHQWPATLVQPVGSPLSLECTVEGTSNPNLYWYRQAAGRGLQLLFYSVGIGQISSEVPQNLSASRPQDRQFILSSKKLLLSDSGFYLCAWSGLAGVIYFGPGTRLTVL.

The CDR3 DNA is TGCGCCAGCAGCTTGGCTGGGGGGGACGAGCAGTACTTC. This translates into CASSLAGGDEQYF. V is TRBV5-1 and J is TRBJ2-7; 7 bases map to TRBD2. Germline assignment: CDR1 SGHRS and CDR2 YFSETQ. J lost 5 bases, V lost 0 bases, and 2 bases had no gene match. CDR3 length equals 13 residues.

The rearrangement uses TRBV7-2 and TRBJ2-7, with TRBD1 as a possible D gene (6 bases). The CDR3 is made up of 14 amino acids. The V gene lost 10 bases and the J gene lost 3 bases, with 19 bases spanning the gap. Germline V CDR1 and CDR2: SGHTA, FQGNSA. The CDR3 protein is CATFRDTLDYEQYF. The CDR3 DNA is TGTGCCACCTTCCGGGACACATTAGACTACGAGCAGTACTTC. Using reference TRBV7-2 and TRBJ2-7 for the parts outside the CDR3, the full variable domain is GAGVSQSPSNKVTEKGKDVELRCDPISGHTALYWYRQSLGQGLEFLIYFQGNSAPDKSGLPSDRFSAERTGGSVSTLTIQRTQQEDSAVYLCATFRDTLDYEQYFGPGTRLTVT.

The chain links TRBV6-1 to TRBJ2-7; D not certain. V was pared by 2 bases and J by 0 bases, with 5 bases between. Germline CDR1 reads MNHNS; CDR2 reads SASEGT. The CDR3 loop spans 13 amino acids. The DNA for the CDR3 is TGTGCCAGCAGTGAAAACACCTCCTACGAGCAGTACTTC. It is translated as CASSENTSYEQYF.

The J gene is TRBJ1-2, the V gene TRBV10-1; tentative D call: TRBD1 (5 bases). The CDR3 runs 13 residues. CDR1 WNHNN and CDR2 SYGVQD come from the germline V gene (reference sequence). V was pared by 3 bases and J by 4 bases, with 9 bases between. Written as DNA, the CDR3 is TGCGCCAGCAGTGATGAAGGGGCCTATGGCTACACCTTC. Its translation: CASSDEGAYGYTF.

In regard to this clone: A read error may account for a junction end that differs from germline. The chain recombines TRBV7-7 with TRBJ1-3; 7 positions match TRBD1. The CDR3 loop spans 15 amino acids. The germline gives CDR1 SSHAT, CDR2 FNYEAQ (reference sequence). In nucleotides, the CDR3 is TGTGCTAGCAGCCCAAGACAGGGCCGGGGAAACACCATATATTTT. Residues: CASSPRQGRGNTIYF.

This chain links TRBV11-2 with TRBJ1-5, with TRBD1 matching over 7 bases. The CDR3 consists of 15 residues. The junction had 8 bases not matched to a gene; V was cut back by 5 bases and J by 4 bases. Germline CDR1 and CDR2: SGHAT and FQNNGV. This CDR3 is CASSLGQSRNQPQHF. CDR3 DNA: TGTGCCAGCAGCCTGGGACAGTCAAGGAATCAGCCCCAGCATTTT.

V gene TRBV19 combines with J gene TRBJ1-1, with unresolved D. Germline CDR1 LNHDA, CDR2 SQIVND (reference sequence). The CDR3 extends over 12 amino acids. V dropped 9 bases and J dropped 3 bases, with 11 bases sitting between them. The CDR3 here is CASVVEYTEAFF. In nucleotides, the CDR3 is TGTGCCAGCGTGGTGGAGTACACTGAAGCTTTCTTT.

The V call is TRBV9, the J call TRBJ2-2; D is undetermined. The CDR3 has 14 residues. Per the germline V gene, CDR1 is SGDLS and CDR2 is YYNGEE. Trimming removed 0 bases from V and 3 bases from J, with 6 bases in between. The CDR3 DNA is TGTGCCAGCAGCGTAGCTACGTACACCGGGGAGCTGTTTTTT. The encoded protein is CASSVATYTGELFF.

The chain joins TRBV28 to TRBJ2-7; 10 bases agree with TRBD2. The V gene's germline CDR1 is MDHEN and CDR2 SYDVKM. Trimming removed 8 bases from V and 2 bases from J; junction bases left unmatched: 9. The CDR3 consists of 15 residues. CDR3 region: CASLRTSGIAYEQYF. Here the CDR3 DNA reads TGTGCCAGCCTCAGGACTAGCGGAATAGCCTACGAGCAGTACTTC.

This chain uses TRBV9 with TRBJ2-1; 8 positions agree with TRBD1. Per the germline V gene, CDR1 is SGDLS and CDR2 is YYNGEE. Unmatched junction bases numbered 5, after V lost 0 bases and J lost 6 bases. The CDR3 runs to 15 residues. In DNA, the CDR3 is TGTGCCAGCAGCGTAGGATTTGACAGGGGCAATGAGCAGTTCTTC. Its translation is CASSVGFDRGNEQFF.

The rearrangement links TRBV6-5 to TRBJ2-7; TRBD2 is a possible D gene (5 bases). CDR1 is MNHEY and CDR2 is SVGAGI in the germline V gene. This CDR3 region has 13 residues. The V and J ends lost 4 bases and 0 bases respectively, with 7 bases between them. The CDR3 DNA reads TGTGCCAGCAGTTTTGAGGGCTCCTACGAGCAGTACTTC. This translates into CASSFEGSYEQYF.

The table lists this clone with a few counts. V usage is TRBV7-3 and J usage is TRBJ2-2, with 7 bases that match TRBD2. From germline, CDR1 is SGHTA and CDR2 FQGTGA. This CDR3 spans 12 amino acids. V trimming: 5 bases; J trimming: 7 bases; junction bases outside the gene matches: 1. CDR3 DNA: TGTGCCAGCAGCCGGGACTACGGGGAGCTGTTTTTT. It specifies CASSRDYGELFF. Together with reference TRBV7-3 and TRBJ2-2, the CDR3 gives the full variable domain: GAGVSQTPSNKVTEKGKYVELRCDPISGHTALYWYRQSLGQGPEFLIYFQGTGAADDSGLPNDRFFAVRPEGSVSTLKIQRTERGDSAVYLCASSRDYGELFFGEGSRLTVL.

J is TRBJ1-1 and V is TRBV5-1; TRBD1 matches at 8 bases. The V gene end was trimmed by 4 bases and the J gene end by 1 base; junction bases not matched to a gene: 3. The length of the CDR3 is 14 residues. Germline CDR1 reads SGHRS; CDR2 reads YFSETQ. The CDR3 DNA reads as TGCGCCAGCAGCACAGGGGGGGGGAACACTGAAGCTTTCTTT. This sequence encodes CASSTGGGNTEAFF. Filled out from reference TRBV5-1 and TRBJ1-1, the complete variable domain reads KAGVTQTPRYLIKTRGQQVTLSCSPISGHRSVSWYQQTPGQGLQFLFEYFSETQRNKGNFPGRFSGRQFSNSRSEMNVSTLELGDSALYLCASSTGGGNTEAFFGQGTRLTVV.

The chain links TRBV30 to TRBJ1-1, with D perhaps matching TRBD1 (6 bases). CDR3 size: 14 residues. Trimming pared 4 bases from V and 0 bases from J, leaving 12 bases between. Germline-derived CDR1 and CDR2 are GTSNPN and SVGIG (reference sequence). The CDR3 spells CAWTTGPMNTEAFF. As DNA, the CDR3 is TGTGCCTGGACGACAGGCCCCATGAACACTGAAGCTTTCTTT.

The chain couples TRBV28 to TRBJ2-3, with D perhaps matching TRBD2 (5 bases). CDR1 is MDHEN and CDR2 is SYDVKM in the germline V gene. The CDR3 is 12 residues long. V lost 6 bases, J lost 2 bases, and 6 bases lay in between. CDR3 sequence (DNA): TGTGCCAGCAGCGGGATCACAGATACGCAGTATTTT. It yields the protein CASSGITDTQYF. Variable domain in full (rest from reference TRBV28 and TRBJ2-3): DVKVTQSSRYLVKRTGEKVFLECVQDMDHENMFWYRQDPGLGLRLIYFSYDVKMKEKGDIPEGYSVSREKKERFSLILESASTNQTSMYLCASSGITDTQYFGPGTRLTVL.

The rearrangement joins TRBV11-2 to TRBJ2-7; TRBD2 is a possible D gene (5 bases). The V end was cut by 3 bases, the J end by 0 bases, with 9 bases between. Per the germline V gene, CDR1 is SGHAT and CDR2 is FQNNGV. The CDR3 sequence is 14 residues long. As DNA, the CDR3 is TGTGCCAGCAGCTTTCTAGCCGGCTCCTACGAGCAGTACTTC. Amino acid sequence: CASSFLAGSYEQYF. The complete variable domain, with remaining parts taken from reference TRBV11-2 and TRBJ2-7, reads EAGVAQSPRYKIIEKRQSVAFWCNPISGHATLYWYQQILGQGPKLLIQFQNNGVVDDSQLPKDRFSAERLKGVDSTLKIQPAKLEDSAVYLCASSFLAGSYEQYFGPGTRLTVT.

The chain uses TRBV7-9 and TRBJ2-2; D unresolved. The ends were cut back, 3 bases at V and 9 bases at J, with 8 bases in the middle. CDR1 is SEHNR and CDR2 is FQNEAQ in the germline V gene (reference sequence). There are 12 residues in the CDR3. CDR3 in amino acids: CASSFSEWELFF. The CDR3 region has the DNA TGTGCCAGCAGCTTTTCGGAGTGGGAGCTGTTTTTT.